This T cell receptor (beta chain) is from a study of identifying expanded T cells in peripheral blood. Study-level findings and limits: Differentially abundant clones: about 1.2 between replicates, 16.4 at roughly 15 days, approximately 19 at four. Clone count variance between approximately two-week samples rose with total template count.

The trim removed 3 bases at V and 4 bases at J, leaving 3 bases unmatched. Germline V gene sequence: CDR1 SGDLS, CDR2 YYNGEE. CDR3 length: 13 residues. No infections or other immune events were documented during collection. Assay: immunoSEQ multiplex PCR; the TCRdb copy retains only in-frame clones and omits some. The sample consists of about 100,000 clones, about 90% of them appearing once. Regarding this clone: As yet, its antigen is unknown.

The rearrangement joins TRBV9 to TRBJ1-1; 7 nucleotides agree with TRBD1. The specimen was blood. This sequence was found in a person aged 18 to 75 in good health. The CDR3 region is CASSARQGTEAFF. CDR3 coding DNA: TGTGCCAGCAGCGCAAGACAGGGCACTGAAGCTTTCTTT.